These T cell receptor beta chains were read from a single sample in a study of cytomegalovirus exposure and HLA in healthy donors. TCRdb's copy holds only in-frame clones and misses some; the assay was immunoSEQ multiplex PCR. The sample includes about 140,000 clones, around 75% seen only once; the top ten take approximately 3.4%. Sequences were obtained from PBMCs. Source of these receptors: a middle-aged man in good health and CMV-seronegative. The CDR3 runs from the conserved cysteine through the conserved F or W. A D gene is named only where the DNA matches it firmly. Only some rows state a clone size, as once, few, many or a class for expanded clones.

TRBV7-2	TRBJ2-1	TRBD1	.	TGTGCCAGCAGTCCTAGCCGGGACAGCTACAATGAGCAGTTCTTC	CASSPSRDSYNEQFF
TRBV12-5	TRBJ2-5	TRBD1	.	TGTGCTAGTGGTTTGGTACCCCTCCGGGACAGGGGTCCCGGGGTTCAAGAGACCCAGTACTTC	CASGLVPLRDRGPGVQETQYF
TRBV6-4	TRBJ2-1	TRBD1	.	TGTGCCAGCAGTGAACAACAGGGGAATGAGCAGTTCTTC	CASSEQQGNEQFF
TRBV2	TRBJ1-4	TRBD1	.	TGTGCCAGCGCACCGACAGGGGGGGAAAAACTGTTTTTT	CASAPTGGEKLFF
TRBV5-8	TRBJ1-2	.	few	TGTGCCAGCAGCACCAGGGTCGACTGGTTTGGCTACACCTTC	CASSTRVDWFGYTF
TRBV10-3	TRBJ2-2	.	few	TGTGCCATCAGCGAGACAGAGACCGGGGAGCTGTTTTTT	CAISETETGELFF
TRBV11-2	TRBJ2-7	TRBD1	.	TGTGCCAGCAGCCGCTGGACAGGGGGGACCTACGAGCAGTACTTC	CASSRWTGGTYEQYF
TRBV4-1	TRBJ1-5	.	.	TGCGCCAGCAGCCAGGGAGCCGGGTCCAATCAGCCCCAGCATTTT	CASSQGAGSNQPQHF
TRBV7-2	TRBJ2-2	TRBD2	few	TGTGCCAGCAGAAGACCGGGACTAGCGTCCACCGGGGAGCTGTTTTTT	CASRRPGLASTGELFF
TRBV6-5	TRBJ1-5	.	.	TGTGCCAGCAGCCCAGGGTCTGTAGGCAATCAGCCCCAGCATTTT	CASSPGSVGNQPQHF
TRBV29-1	TRBJ2-7	TRBD2	.	TGCAGCGTTGAGAAGGCTAGCGGGGGTTACGAGCAGTACTTC	CSVEKASGGYEQYF
TRBV5-4	TRBJ2-5	.	few	TGTGCCAGCAGCTTGGGGACTTCGCAAGAGACCCAGTACTTC	CASSLGTSQETQYF
TRBV4-1	TRBJ2-3	.	few	TGCGCCAGCAGCACGCCGCCTCGGACTCCTAGCACAGATACGCAGTATTTT	CASSTPPRTPSTDTQYF
TRBV30	TRBJ2-7	TRBD1	.	TGTGCCTGCCGGGACAGGCACTACGAGCAGTACTTC	CACRDRHYEQYF
TRBV19	TRBJ2-1	.	.	TGTGCCAGTAGTATTTCCGGGTACGGTGAGCAGTTCTTC	CASSISGYGEQFF